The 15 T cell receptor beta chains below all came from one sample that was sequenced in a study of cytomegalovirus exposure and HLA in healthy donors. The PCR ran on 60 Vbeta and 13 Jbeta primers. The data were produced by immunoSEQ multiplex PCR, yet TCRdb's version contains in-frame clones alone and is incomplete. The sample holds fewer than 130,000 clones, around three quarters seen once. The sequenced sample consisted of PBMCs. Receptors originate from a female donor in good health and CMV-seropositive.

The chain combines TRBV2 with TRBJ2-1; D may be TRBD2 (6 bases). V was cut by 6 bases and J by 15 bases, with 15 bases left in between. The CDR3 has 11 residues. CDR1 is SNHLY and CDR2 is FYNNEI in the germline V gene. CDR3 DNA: TGTGCCAGCAGCAAAGGGGAGGCAGCGTTCTTC. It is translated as CASSKGEAAFF.

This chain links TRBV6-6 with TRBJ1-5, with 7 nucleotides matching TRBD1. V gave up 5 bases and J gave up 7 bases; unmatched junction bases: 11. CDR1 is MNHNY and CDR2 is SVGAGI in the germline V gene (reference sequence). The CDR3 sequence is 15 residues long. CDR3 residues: CASSPAGGRNQPQHF. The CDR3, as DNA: TGTGCCAGCAGTCCGGCAGGGGGGCGGAACCAGCCCCAGCATTTT.

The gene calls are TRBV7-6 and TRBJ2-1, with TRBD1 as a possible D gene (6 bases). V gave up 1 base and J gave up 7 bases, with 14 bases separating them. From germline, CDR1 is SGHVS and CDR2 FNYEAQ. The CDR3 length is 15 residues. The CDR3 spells CASSLGLGAWNEQFF. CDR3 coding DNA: TGTGCCAGCAGCTTAGGGTTGGGGGCGTGGAATGAGCAGTTCTTC.

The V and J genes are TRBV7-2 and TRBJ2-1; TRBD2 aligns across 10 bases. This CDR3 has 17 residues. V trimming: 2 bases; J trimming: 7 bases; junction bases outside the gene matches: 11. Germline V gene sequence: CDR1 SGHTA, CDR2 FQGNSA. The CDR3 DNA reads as TGTGCCAGCAGCTTACTAGCGGGAGCCTCCCGAGGGAATGAGCAGTTCTTC. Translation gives CASSLLAGASRGNEQFF.

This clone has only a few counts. CDR3 in DNA: TGTGCCAGCAGTGCGGCGGGGGCCGGACCGGAGCAGCCCCAGCATTTT. Amino acid sequence: CASSAAGAGPEQPQHF. The chain links TRBV28 to TRBJ1-5; D possibly corresponds to TRBD1 (6 bases). Germline CDR1 MDHEN, CDR2 SYDVKM. The V end lost 5 bases, the J end lost 7 bases, and 21 bases lay between the germline ends. CDR3 size: 16 residues.

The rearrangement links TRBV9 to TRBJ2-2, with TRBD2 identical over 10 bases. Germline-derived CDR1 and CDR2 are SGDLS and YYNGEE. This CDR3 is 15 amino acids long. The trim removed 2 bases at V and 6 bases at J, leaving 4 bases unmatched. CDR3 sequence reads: CASSVSGRAAGELFF. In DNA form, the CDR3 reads TGTGCCAGCAGCGTGAGCGGGAGGGCGGCCGGGGAGCTGTTTTTT.

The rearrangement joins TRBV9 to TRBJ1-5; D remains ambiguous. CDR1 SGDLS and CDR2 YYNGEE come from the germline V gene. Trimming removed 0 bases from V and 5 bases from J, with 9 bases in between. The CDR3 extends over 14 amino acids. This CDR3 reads CASSVAPGDQPQHF. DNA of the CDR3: TGTGCCAGCAGCGTAGCGCCCGGTGATCAGCCCCAGCATTTT.

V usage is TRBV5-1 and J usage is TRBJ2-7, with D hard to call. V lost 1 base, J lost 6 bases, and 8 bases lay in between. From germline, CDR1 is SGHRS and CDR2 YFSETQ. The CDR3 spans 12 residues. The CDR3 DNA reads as TGCGCCAGCAGCTTGTCAGGTCCCGAGCAGTACTTC. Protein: CASSLSGPEQYF.

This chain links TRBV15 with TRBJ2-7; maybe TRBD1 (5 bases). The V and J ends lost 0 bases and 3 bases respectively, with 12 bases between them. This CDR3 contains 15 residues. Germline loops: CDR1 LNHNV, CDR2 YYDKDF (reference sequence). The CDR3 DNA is TGTGCCACCAGCAGAGATGCAGGGCAGAACTACGAGCAGTACTTC. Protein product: CATSRDAGQNYEQYF.

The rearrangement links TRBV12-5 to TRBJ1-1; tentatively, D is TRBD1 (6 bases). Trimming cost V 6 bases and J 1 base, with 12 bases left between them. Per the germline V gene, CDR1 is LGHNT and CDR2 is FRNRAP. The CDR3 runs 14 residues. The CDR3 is CASGGQGQNTEAFF. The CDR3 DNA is TGTGCTAGTGGGGGCCAGGGACAGAACACTGAAGCTTTCTTT.

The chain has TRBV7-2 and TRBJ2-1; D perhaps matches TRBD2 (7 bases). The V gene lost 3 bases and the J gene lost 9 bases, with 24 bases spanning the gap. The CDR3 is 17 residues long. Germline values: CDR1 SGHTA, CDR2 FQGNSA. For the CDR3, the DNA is TGTGCCAGCAGCTTGTTAGCCGGGAGGCAGGGGCCGGGTGAGCAGTTCTTC. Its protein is CASSLLAGRQGPGEQFF.

CDR3 protein: CASSQPDRADSPLHF. The CDR3, as DNA: TGTGCCAGCAGCCAACCAGACAGGGCCGATTCACCCCTCCACTTT. The chain uses TRBV4-2 and TRBJ1-6, with TRBD1 matching over 7 bases. The V gene end was trimmed by 2 bases and the J gene end by 8 bases; junction bases not matched to a gene: 6. The CDR3 extends over 15 amino acids. Germline CDR1 and CDR2: LGHNA and YNFKEQ.

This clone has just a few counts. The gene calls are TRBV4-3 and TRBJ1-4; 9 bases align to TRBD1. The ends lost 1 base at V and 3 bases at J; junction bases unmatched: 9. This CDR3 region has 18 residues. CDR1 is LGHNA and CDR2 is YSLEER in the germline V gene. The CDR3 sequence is CASSQAPGTGRSNEKLFF. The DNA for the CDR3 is TGCGCCAGCAGCCAAGCACCCGGGACAGGGCGATCTAATGAAAAACTGTTTTTT.

CDR3 coding DNA: TGTGCCAGCAGTCTTGGAGGGGCCCTACGTCTGAATGAGCAGTTCTTC. This gives the protein CASSLGGALRLNEQFF. The J gene is TRBJ2-1, the V gene TRBV28, with D possibly matching TRBD2 (6 bases). The CDR3 consists of 16 residues. Germline V gene lookup returns CDR1 MDHEN and CDR2 SYDVKM. Trimming took 5 bases from V and 7 from J, leaving 21 bases between them.

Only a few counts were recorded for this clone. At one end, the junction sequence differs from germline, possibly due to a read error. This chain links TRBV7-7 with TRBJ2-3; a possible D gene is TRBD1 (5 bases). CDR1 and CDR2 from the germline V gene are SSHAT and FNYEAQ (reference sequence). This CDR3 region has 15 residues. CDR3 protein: CASSLSGQTTDTQYF. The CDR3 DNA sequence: TGTGCTAGCAGCTTATCAGGACAAACAACAGATACGCAGTATTTT.